This note documents a single TCR beta chain sequence. The antigen remains unidentified. Looked up from germline, CDR1 is SNHLY and CDR2 is FYNNEI. This CDR3 region has 13 residues. V shed 3 bases and J shed 4 bases, with 9 bases lying between them. These data belong to a study of T cell responses to AZD1222 COVID-19 vaccine. Points from the study as a whole: Mostly white British, mostly female donors; authors suggested clonal diversity may be underestimated. Regions 160-218 and 743-854 dominated among vaccine-associated CD4 TCRs spanning spike. Breadth and depth of Spike-specific TCRs rose after two AZD1222 doses. Recipients of AZD1222 seropositive at baseline numbered only 5 to 7.

Using immunoSEQ multiplex PCR, the repertoire was profiled, and TCRdb retains in-frame clones only, with some absent. There are some 200,000 clones in the sample; just over 90% occur only once, and approximately 3.4% lies in the top ten. This receptor was identified in an adult who received the AZD1222 COVID-19 vaccine. This chain connects TRBV2 to TRBJ1-2; weak D call: TRBD1 (5 bases). The input for sequencing was peripheral blood, taken 28 days after the second AZD1222 dose. CDR3 protein: CASSEAQGYGYTF. The CDR3 DNA reads TGTGCCAGCAGTGAGGCCCAGGGCTATGGCTACACCTTC.